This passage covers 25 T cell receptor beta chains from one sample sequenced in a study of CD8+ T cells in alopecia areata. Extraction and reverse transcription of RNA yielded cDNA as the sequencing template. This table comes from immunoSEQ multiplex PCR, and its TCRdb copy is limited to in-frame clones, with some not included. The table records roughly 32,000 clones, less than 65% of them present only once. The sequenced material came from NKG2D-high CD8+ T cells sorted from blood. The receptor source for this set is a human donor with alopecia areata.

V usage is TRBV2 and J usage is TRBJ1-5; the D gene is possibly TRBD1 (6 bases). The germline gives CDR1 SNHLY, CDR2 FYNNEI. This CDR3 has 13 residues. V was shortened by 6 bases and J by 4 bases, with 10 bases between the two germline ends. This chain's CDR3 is CASRDSGNQPQHF. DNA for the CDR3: TGTGCCAGCAGGGACAGCGGTAATCAGCCCCAGCATTTT.

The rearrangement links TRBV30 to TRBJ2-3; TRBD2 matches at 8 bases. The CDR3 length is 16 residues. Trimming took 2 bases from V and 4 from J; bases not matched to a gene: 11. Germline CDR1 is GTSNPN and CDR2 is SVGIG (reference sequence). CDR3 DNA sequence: TGTGCCTGGAGTTATCAGGCGGGAGGAAAGGCAGATACGCAGTATTTT. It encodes CAWSYQAGGKADTQYF.

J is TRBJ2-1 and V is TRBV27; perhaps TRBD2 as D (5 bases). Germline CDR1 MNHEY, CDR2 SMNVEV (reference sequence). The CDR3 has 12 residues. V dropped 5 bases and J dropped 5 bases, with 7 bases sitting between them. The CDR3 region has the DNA TGTGCCAGCAGTGGACTGGACAATGAGCAGTTCTTC. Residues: CASSGLDNEQFF.

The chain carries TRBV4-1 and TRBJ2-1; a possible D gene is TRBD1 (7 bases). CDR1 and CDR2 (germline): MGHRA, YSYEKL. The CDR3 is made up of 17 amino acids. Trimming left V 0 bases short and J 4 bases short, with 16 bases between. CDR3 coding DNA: TGCGCCAGCAGCCAAGATAGGCGGGACAGAGTGTACAATGAGCAGTTCTTC. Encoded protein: CASSQDRRDRVYNEQFF.

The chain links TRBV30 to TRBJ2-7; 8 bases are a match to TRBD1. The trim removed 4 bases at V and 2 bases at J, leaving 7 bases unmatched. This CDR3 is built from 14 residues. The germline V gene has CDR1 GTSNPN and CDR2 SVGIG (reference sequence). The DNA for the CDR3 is TGTGCCTGGACCACAGGACAGGGTCCCTACGAGCAGTACTTC. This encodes CAWTTGQGPYEQYF.

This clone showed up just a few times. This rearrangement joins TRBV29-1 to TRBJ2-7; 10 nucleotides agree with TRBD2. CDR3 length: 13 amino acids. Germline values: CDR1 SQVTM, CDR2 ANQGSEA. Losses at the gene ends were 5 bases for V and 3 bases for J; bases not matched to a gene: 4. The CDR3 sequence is CSVWTSGFYEQYF. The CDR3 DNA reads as TGCAGCGTTTGGACTAGCGGTTTCTACGAGCAGTACTTC.

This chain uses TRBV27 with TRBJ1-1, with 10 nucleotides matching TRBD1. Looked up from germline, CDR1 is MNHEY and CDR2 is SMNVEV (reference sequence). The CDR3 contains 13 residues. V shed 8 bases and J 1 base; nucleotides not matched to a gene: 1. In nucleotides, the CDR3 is TGTGCCAGCTGGGACAGGGGGAACACTGAAGCTTTCTTT. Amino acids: CASWDRGNTEAFF.

The CDR3 DNA follows: TGTGCCAGCAGTGCGTTCTTAGGGCCCTACGAGCAGTACTTC. This encodes CASSAFLGPYEQYF. The gene calls are TRBV27 and TRBJ2-7, with D hard to call. The length of the CDR3 is 14 residues. The germline CDR1 and CDR2 sequences are MNHEY and SMNVEV (reference sequence). Trimming shortened V by 5 bases and J by 2 bases, and 13 bases separated the two germline ends.

The CDR3 region has the DNA TGTGCCAGCAGCCCGCCTTCTGTCTCCTACGAGCAGTACTTC. Its translation: CASSPPSVSYEQYF. The rearrangement uses TRBV7-8 and TRBJ2-7; D gene ambiguous. Germline CDR1 is SGHVS and CDR2 is FQNEAQ. CDR3 length equals 14 residues. Deletions cut 5 bases from V and 0 bases from J, with 11 bases between.

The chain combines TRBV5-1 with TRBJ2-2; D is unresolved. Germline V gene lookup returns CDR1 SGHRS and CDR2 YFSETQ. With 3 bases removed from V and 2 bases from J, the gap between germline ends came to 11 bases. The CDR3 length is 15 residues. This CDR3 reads CASSYWTTNTGELFF. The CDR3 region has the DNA TGCGCCAGCAGCTACTGGACCACTAACACCGGGGAGCTGTTTTTT. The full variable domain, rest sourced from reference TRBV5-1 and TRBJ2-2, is KAGVTQTPRYLIKTRGQQVTLSCSPISGHRSVSWYQQTPGQGLQFLFEYFSETQRNKGNFPGRFSGRQFSNSRSEMNVSTLELGDSALYLCASSYWTTNTGELFFGEGSRLTVL.

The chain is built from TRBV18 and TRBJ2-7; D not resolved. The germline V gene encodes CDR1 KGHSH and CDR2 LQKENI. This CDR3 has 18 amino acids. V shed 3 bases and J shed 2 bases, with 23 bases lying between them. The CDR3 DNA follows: TGTGCCAGCTCACCTTATTATATCGAACACCCGATGACCTACGAGCAGTACTTC. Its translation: CASSPYYIEHPMTYEQYF.

The CDR3 here is CASSPGLAGEQETQYF. The CDR3, as DNA: TGTGCCAGCAGCCCTGGACTAGCGGGGGAACAAGAGACCCAGTACTTC. The V gene is TRBV7-9, the J gene TRBJ2-5, with TRBD2 identical over 13 bases. The germline CDR1 and CDR2 sequences are SEHNR and FQNEAQ (reference sequence). The CDR3 runs 16 residues. V lost 5 bases, J lost 2 bases, and 5 bases stayed unmatched.

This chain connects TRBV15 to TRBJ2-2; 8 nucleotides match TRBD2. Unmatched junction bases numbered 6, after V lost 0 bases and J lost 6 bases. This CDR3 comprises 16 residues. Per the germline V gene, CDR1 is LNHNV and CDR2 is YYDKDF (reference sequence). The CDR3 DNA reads TGTGCCACCAGCAGAGATCCGGGAGGGAGTGCCGGGGAGCTGTTTTTT. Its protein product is CATSRDPGGSAGELFF.

CDR3 coding DNA: TGTGCCAGCAGCCCCCATCCTCCGGGACTAGCGACAGATACGCAGTATTTT. As protein: CASSPHPPGLATDTQYF. The chain couples TRBV7-3 to TRBJ2-3, with TRBD2 matching 10 bases. Germline CDR1 and CDR2: SGHTA and FQGTGA. After removal of 5 bases from V and 3 bases from J, the junction contained 11 bases not matched to a gene. The CDR3 runs to 17 residues.

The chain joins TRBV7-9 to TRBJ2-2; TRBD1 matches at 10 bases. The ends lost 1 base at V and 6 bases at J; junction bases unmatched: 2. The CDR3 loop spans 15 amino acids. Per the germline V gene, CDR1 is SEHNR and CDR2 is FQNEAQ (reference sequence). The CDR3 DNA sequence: TGTGCCAGCAGCTTAGGAGGACAGGGGGCCGGGGAGCTGTTTTTT. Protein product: CASSLGGQGAGELFF.

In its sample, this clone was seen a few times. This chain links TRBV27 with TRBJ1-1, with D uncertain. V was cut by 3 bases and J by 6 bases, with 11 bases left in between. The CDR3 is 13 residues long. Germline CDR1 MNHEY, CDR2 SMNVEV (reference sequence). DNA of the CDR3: TGTGCCAGCAGTTTTCTCAGTATGCCTGAAGCTTTCTTT. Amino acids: CASSFLSMPEAFF.

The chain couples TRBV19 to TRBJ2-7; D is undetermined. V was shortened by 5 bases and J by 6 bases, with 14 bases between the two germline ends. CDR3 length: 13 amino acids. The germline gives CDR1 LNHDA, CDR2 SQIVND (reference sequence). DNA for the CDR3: TGTGCCAGTAGTCCTGGAATGGGCCCCGAGCAGTACTTC. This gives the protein CASSPGMGPEQYF.

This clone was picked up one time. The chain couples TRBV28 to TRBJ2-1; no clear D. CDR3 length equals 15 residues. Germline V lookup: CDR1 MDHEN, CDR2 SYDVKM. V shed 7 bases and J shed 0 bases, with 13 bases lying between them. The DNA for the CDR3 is TGTGCCAGCATCACCGGAAGCTACTCCTACAATGAGCAGTTCTTC. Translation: CASITGSYSYNEQFF.

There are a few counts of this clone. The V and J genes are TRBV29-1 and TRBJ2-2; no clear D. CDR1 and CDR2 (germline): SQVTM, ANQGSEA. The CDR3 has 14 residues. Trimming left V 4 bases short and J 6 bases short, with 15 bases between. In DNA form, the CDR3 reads TGCAGCGTTGGTTTCTTGGCGGACCCCGGGGAGCTGTTTTTT. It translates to CSVGFLADPGELFF.

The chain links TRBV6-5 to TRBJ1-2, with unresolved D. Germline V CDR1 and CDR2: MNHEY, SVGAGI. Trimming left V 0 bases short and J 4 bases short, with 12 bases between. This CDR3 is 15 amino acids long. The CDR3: CASSYSSGSSYGYTF. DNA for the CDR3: TGTGCCAGCAGTTACTCATCCGGCAGCTCCTATGGCTACACCTTC.

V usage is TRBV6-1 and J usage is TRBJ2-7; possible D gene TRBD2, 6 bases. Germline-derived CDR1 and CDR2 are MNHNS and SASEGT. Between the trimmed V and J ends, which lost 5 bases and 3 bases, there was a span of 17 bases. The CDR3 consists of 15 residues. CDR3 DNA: TGTGCCAGCAGTCCTCAGGAGGGACCTAGCTACGAGCAGTACTTC. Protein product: CASSPQEGPSYEQYF.

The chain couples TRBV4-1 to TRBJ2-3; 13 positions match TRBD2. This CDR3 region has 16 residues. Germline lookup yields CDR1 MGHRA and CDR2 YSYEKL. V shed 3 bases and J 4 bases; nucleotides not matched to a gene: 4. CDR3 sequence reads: CASSHLGLAGSDTQYF. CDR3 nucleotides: TGCGCCAGCAGCCACCTGGGACTAGCGGGATCAGATACGCAGTATTTT.

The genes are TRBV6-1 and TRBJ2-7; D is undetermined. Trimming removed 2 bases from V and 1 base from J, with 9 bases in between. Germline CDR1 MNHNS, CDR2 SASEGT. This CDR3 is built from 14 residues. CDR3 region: CASSEFFGSYEQYF. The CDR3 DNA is TGTGCCAGCAGTGAATTTTTCGGTTCCTACGAGCAGTACTTC.

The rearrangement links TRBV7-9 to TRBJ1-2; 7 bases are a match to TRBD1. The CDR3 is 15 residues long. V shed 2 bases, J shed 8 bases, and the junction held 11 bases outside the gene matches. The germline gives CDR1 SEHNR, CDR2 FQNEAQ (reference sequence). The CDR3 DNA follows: TGTGCCAGCAGCTTAACACAAACAGGGGCTGGGGGCTACACCTTC. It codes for CASSLTQTGAGGYTF.

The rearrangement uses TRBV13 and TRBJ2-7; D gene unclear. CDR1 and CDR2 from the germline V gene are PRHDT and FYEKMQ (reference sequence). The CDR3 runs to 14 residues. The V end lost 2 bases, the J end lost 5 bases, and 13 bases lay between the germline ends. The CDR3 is CASSLRHLPNEQYF. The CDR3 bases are TGTGCCAGCAGCTTAAGACACCTCCCCAACGAGCAGTACTTC.